The rows below give T cell receptor beta chains drawn from one sample of a study of blood T cells in healthy people across ages. From the 5' RACE reads, TCRdb called clonotypes with MiXCR, one entry per CDR3 protein. The profile shows hundreds of thousands of distinct CDR3 sequences, about 47% of them singletons. Source material: blood. The origin of the receptors is a man older than 75 in good health. CDR3s include the opening cysteine and the closing phenylalanine or tryptophan. A D gene is named only where the DNA matches it firmly. Clone size appears in some rows only: once, few, many, or a class for an expanded clone.

clone_size	j_call	v_call	d_call	cdr3_aa	cdr3_nt
-	TRBJ2-1	TRBV2	-	CASQYHKGTEQFF	TGTGCCAGCCAATACCATAAGGGAACAGAGCAGTTCTTC
-	TRBJ1-1	TRBV28	-	CASELGDNTNTEAFF	TGTGCCAGCGAACTCGGGGACAATACAAACACTGAAGCTTTCTTT
-	TRBJ1-2	TRBV7-2	TRBD1	CASRRTGPNYDYTF	TGTGCCAGCAGAAGGACAGGTCCTAACTATGACTACACCTTC
-	TRBJ2-1	TRBV15	-	CATSYLGLEQFF	TGTGCCACCAGTTACCTAGGACTTGAGCAGTTCTTC
many	TRBJ2-5	TRBV7-2	TRBD2	CASRRTSGGGPMTQYF	TGTGCCAGCAGACGAACTAGCGGGGGGGGACCCATGACCCAGTACTTC
-	TRBJ2-5	TRBV18	-	CASSPPFLGGETQYF	TGTGCCAGCTCACCGCCGTTTCTTGGCGGAGAGACCCAGTACTTC
few	TRBJ2-5	TRBV4-3	TRBD1	CASSQDVGTGRRVTQYF	TGCGCCAGCAGCCAAGATGTCGGGACAGGCAGGCGAGTGACCCAGTACTTC
-	TRBJ2-2	TRBV7-2	-	CASSSKAQNTGELFF	TGTGCCAGCAGCTCAAAGGCACAGAACACCGGGGAGCTGTTTTTT
-	TRBJ2-1	TRBV28	-	CASSPPMNRGNEQFF	TGTGCCAGCAGCCCCCCGATGAATAGAGGCAATGAGCAGTTCTTC
few	TRBJ2-2	TRBV9	TRBD2	CASSPTSGAHGELFF	TGTGCCAGCAGCCCCACTAGCGGGGCCCACGGGGAGCTGTTTTTT
-	TRBJ2-5	TRBV6-6	-	CASNYGSSGETQYF	TGTGCCAGCAATTACGGATCCTCTGGGGAGACCCAGTACTTC
-	TRBJ2-1	TRBV7-2	TRBD2	CASSPAGGSKNEQFF	TGTGCCAGCAGCCCTGCTGGCGGGAGTAAAAATGAGCAGTTCTTC
-	TRBJ2-2	TRBV3-1	TRBD1	CASSQGTGRTGELFF	TGTGCCAGCAGCCAAGGGACAGGGAGGACCGGGGAGCTGTTTTTT
-	TRBJ2-7	TRBV9	TRBD2	CASSLTGTSPTHEQYF	TGTGCCAGCAGCCTCACCGGGACTAGTCCCACCCACGAGCAGTACTTC
many	TRBJ1-2	TRBV18	TRBD1	CASSPETGGAYGYTF	TGTGCCAGCTCACCAGAGACAGGGGGGGCCTATGGCTACACCTTC
-	TRBJ2-7	TRBV5-6	-	CASSIRGTNSYEQYF	TGTGCCAGCAGTATACGCGGGACAAACTCCTACGAGCAGTACTTC
-	TRBJ2-7	TRBV3-1	-	CASSQVAGEYEQYF	TGTGCCAGCAGCCAAGTAGCAGGGGAGTACGAGCAGTACTTC
few	TRBJ2-3	TRBV7-2	-	CASSLYAGHYTDTQYF	TGTGCCAGCAGCTTATATGCGGGACATTACACAGATACGCAGTATTTT
-	TRBJ2-7	TRBV27	-	CASSPHRESYEQYF	TGTGCCAGCAGTCCGCACAGGGAATCCTACGAGCAGTACTTC
few	TRBJ2-1	TRBV29-1	TRBD2	CSVPRGTSGYNEQFF	TGCAGCGTGCCCCGAGGGACTAGCGGTTACAATGAGCAGTTCTTC
-	TRBJ1-5	TRBV20-1	-	CSASQQSRQPQHF	TGCAGTGCTAGTCAACAGTCCAGGCAGCCCCAGCATTTT
few	TRBJ2-5	TRBV20-1	-	CSAWRWGVGETQYF	TGCAGTGCTTGGAGGTGGGGGGTAGGGGAGACCCAGTACTTC
many	TRBJ2-7	TRBV20-1	TRBD2	CSASMTSGRASEQYF	TGCAGTGCTAGCATGACTAGCGGGAGGGCCTCCGAGCAGTACTTC
-	TRBJ1-2	TRBV2	TRBD1	CAGETVGGQTNYGYTF	TGTGCCGGCGAAACCGTTGGGGGACAGACTAACTATGGCTACACCTTC
-	TRBJ2-7	TRBV20-1	-	CSAERAPSSSYNEQYF	TGCAGTGCCGAGAGGGCTCCTAGTAGCTCCTACAATGAGCAGTACTTC
-	TRBJ2-7	TRBV20-1	-	CSARNASRAYNEQYF	TGCAGTGCTAGAAACGCTAGCAGAGCCTACAATGAGCAGTACTTC
-	TRBJ2-7	TRBV12-3/TRBV12-4	-	CASSVRGFDYEQYF	TGTGCCAGCAGTGTAAGAGGGTTTGACTACGAGCAGTACTTC
few	TRBJ1-4	TRBV12-3/TRBV12-4	TRBD1	CASSRGQGSTNEKLFF	TGTGCCAGCAGTAGGGGACAGGGGTCAACTAATGAAAAACTGTTTTTT
-	TRBJ2-7	TRBV6-5	TRBD1	CASSDDQGANEQYF	TGTGCCAGCAGTGACGATCAGGGGGCTAACGAGCAGTACTTC
few	TRBJ1-2	TRBV28	-	CASRAPPGGYTF	TGTGCCAGCAGGGCCCCTCCGGGTGGCTACACCTTC
-	TRBJ2-5	TRBV10-3	TRBD2	CAISDPQRGGRETQYF	TGTGCCATCAGTGATCCGCAGCGGGGGGGCCGGGAGACCCAGTACTTC
-	TRBJ2-7	TRBV5-1	TRBD1	CASSSRDRLAYEQYF	TGCGCCAGCAGCTCGAGGGACAGGCTGGCCTACGAGCAGTACTTC
-	TRBJ2-5	TRBV20-1	-	CSARVGANQETQYF	TGCAGTGCTAGAGTGGGGGCCAACCAAGAGACCCAGTACTTC
-	TRBJ2-3	TRBV7-2	-	CASSFQGGLGTDTQYF	TGTGCCAGCAGCTTTCAGGGGGGACTAGGCACAGATACGCAGTATTTT
-	TRBJ2-2	TRBV30	-	CAWRPHGDTGGLFF	TGTGCCTGGAGACCACATGGGGACACCGGGGGGCTGTTTTTT
-	TRBJ2-5	TRBV5-1	TRBD2	CASSKGLESGVYQETQYF	TGCGCCAGCAGCAAGGGCTTGGAGAGCGGGGTGTACCAAGAGACCCAGTACTTC
-	TRBJ1-1	TRBV4-3	-	CASSRGLGRGMNTEAFF	TGCGCCAGCAGCCGAGGCTTGGGGAGGGGGATGAACACTGAAGCTTTCTTT
many	TRBJ2-1	TRBV6-5	TRBD1	CASSNRGSAYNEQFF	TGTGCCAGCAGTAACAGGGGCAGCGCCTACAATGAGCAGTTCTTC
-	TRBJ2-3	TRBV4-2	TRBD2	CASSQELFVVSGMTDTQYF	TGTGCCAGCAGCCAAGAACTCTTTGTCGTTAGCGGGATGACAGACACGCAGTATTTT
-	TRBJ2-3	TRBV7-3	TRBD2	CASNRLAGGQGDTQYF	TGTGCCAGCAACCGACTAGCGGGAGGGCAAGGAGATACGCAGTATTTT
-	TRBJ1-4	TRBV4-3	-	CASSHRQGNEKLFF	TGCGCCAGCAGCCACAGGCAGGGTAATGAAAAACTGTTTTTT
-	TRBJ2-1	TRBV7-8	TRBD2	CASSTPTSGVYNEQFF	TGTGCCAGCAGCACCCCGACTAGCGGTGTCTACAATGAGCAGTTCTTC
-	TRBJ2-1	TRBV9	TRBD1	CASSADRGSPNEQFF	TGTGCCAGCAGCGCGGACAGGGGATCCCCCAATGAGCAGTTCTTC
-	TRBJ2-3	TRBV11-3	-	CASSLGNTGLGYYTQYF	TGTGCCAGCAGCTTAGGCAACACGGGGCTAGGCTATTATACGCAGTATTTT
-	TRBJ2-3	TRBV7-8	-	CASSLESQGWGLTDTQYF	TGTGCCAGCAGCTTAGAGTCACAGGGTTGGGGACTCACAGATACGCAGTATTTT
few	TRBJ2-1	TRBV7-2	TRBD2	CASSLVSSGSSYNEQFF	TGTGCCAGCAGTCTAGTGTCTAGCGGCAGCTCCTACAATGAGCAGTTCTTC
-	TRBJ2-3	TRBV15	-	CATSREDTYLDTQYF	TGTGCCACCAGCAGAGAGGACACCTACTTGGATACGCAGTATTTT
few	TRBJ1-1	TRBV7-2	-	CASSLGSFQGGTEAFF	TGTGCCAGCAGCTTGGGATCTTTCCAGGGAGGCACTGAAGCTTTCTTT
-	TRBJ1-1	TRBV10-3	-	CAISDGAHTEASF	TGTGCCATCAGCGATGGGGCTCACACTGAAGCTTCCTTT
few	TRBJ2-7	TRBV10-3	-	CAISGVSAYEQYF	TGTGCCATCAGTGGGGTGTCAGCCTACGAGCAGTACTTC
-	TRBJ2-1	TRBV6-1	TRBD2	CASRTSGSFNEQFF	TGTGCCAGCAGGACTAGCGGGAGCTTCAATGAGCAGTTCTTC
few	TRBJ2-5	TRBV7-8	-	CASTPPPLVERKETQYF	TGTGCCAGCACTCCGCCCCCCCTGGTAGAGAGAAAAGAGACCCAGTACTTC
few	TRBJ2-1	TRBV4-3	-	CASSPDFDTNEQFF	TGCGCCAGCAGCCCAGATTTCGATACCAATGAGCAGTTCTTC